The rows below give T cell receptor beta chains drawn from one sample of a study of beta chain features in type 1 diabetes. Generated by immunoSEQ multiplex PCR, the TCRdb table keeps only in-frame clones and is missing some. The data hold around 180,000 clones, with over 6% observed a single time. The sample consisted of central memory CD4+ T cells from blood. The receptors come from a man in his late teens or twenties with type 1 diabetes. Both conserved end residues are part of each CDR3. A D gene is named only where the DNA matches it firmly. Where a row states a size, it is once, few, many or the class of an expanded clone; other rows omit it.

j_call clone_size d_call v_call cdr3_nt cdr3_aa
TRBJ1-2 NA TRBD1 TRBV7-9 TGTGCCAGCAGCTTACGACAGGGGGTAGGCGGCTACACCTTC CASSLRQGVGGYTF
TRBJ2-5 NA TRBD1 TRBV28 TGTGCCAGCAGAGCCGGGACAGCACAAGAGACCCAGTACTTC CASRAGTAQETQYF
TRBJ1-2 NA NA TRBV6-5 TGTGCCAGCAAGGACAGCAACTATGGCTACACCTTC CASKDSNYGYTF
TRBJ2-1 many NA TRBV6-6 TGTGCCAGCAGTTACACAGGACGTTCTCGGGGGAATGAGCAGTTCTTC CASSYTGRSRGNEQFF
TRBJ1-2 once NA TRBV7-8 TGTGCCAGCAGCTTAGTGGACAGCCGTCCTAACTATGGCTACACCTTC CASSLVDSRPNYGYTF
TRBJ2-1 few TRBD2 TRBV4-2 TGTGCCAGCAGCCTAACCGGGACTAGCGGAGGATATAGCTCCTACAATGAGCAGTTCTTC CASSLTGTSGGYSSYNEQFF
TRBJ1-1 NA NA TRBV11-2 TGTGCCAGCAGCTTACCGGGAAACACTGAAGCTTTCTTT CASSLPGNTEAFF
TRBJ1-1 NA NA TRBV5-6 TGTGCCAGCAGTTCGGGACAAACTGAAGCTTTCTTT CASSSGQTEAFF
TRBJ1-2 few NA TRBV7-9 TGTGCCAGCAGCTTAACACAGAACTATGGCTACACCTTC CASSLTQNYGYTF
TRBJ2-6 NA NA TRBV19 TGTGCCAGTAGTAGGGCACCCGCCAACGTCCTGACTTTC CASSRAPANVLTF
TRBJ1-5 few NA TRBV30 TGTGCCTGGGACCCCGGACAGAATCAGCCCCAGCATTTT CAWDPGQNQPQHF
TRBJ1-1 few TRBD1 TRBV7-9 TGTGCCAGCAGCTCATGGACAGGGAACACTGAAGCTTTCTTT CASSSWTGNTEAFF
TRBJ1-5 few TRBD1 TRBV4-2 TGTGCCAGCAGCCAAGGTAATCAGGGGGTTAGCAATCAGCCCCAGCATTTT CASSQGNQGVSNQPQHF
TRBJ2-5 NA NA TRBV14 TGTGCCAGCAGCCAAGGGACCCCAGGGGTCGAGACCCAGTACTTC CASSQGTPGVETQYF
TRBJ1-1 NA TRBD1 TRBV7-8 TGTGCCAGCAGCTTCCGGGACAGAAATTTGAACACTGAAGCTTTCTTT CASSFRDRNLNTEAFF
TRBJ1-1 few NA TRBV18 TGTGCCAGCTCACAAACCCAAACAGCAGTGAACACTGAAGCTTTCTTT CASSQTQTAVNTEAFF
TRBJ2-1 few TRBD1 TRBV7-6 TGTGCCAGCAGCTTAGCGTCGACAGGGAGATACATCAATGAGCAGTTCTTC CASSLASTGRYINEQFF
TRBJ2-2 NA NA TRBV27 TGTGCCAGCAGTTTCGACGGGGGCACCGGGGAGCTGTTTTTT CASSFDGGTGELFF
TRBJ2-1 NA TRBD2 TRBV30 TGTGCCTGGAGTGGGGGAGGGGGGACTAGCGTGTACAATGAGCAGTTCTTC CAWSGGGGTSVYNEQFF
TRBJ1-2 few NA TRBV10-3 TGTGCCATCAGTGAGCCCACACGGGGACTGAATGGCTACACCTTC CAISEPTRGLNGYTF
TRBJ2-1 NA TRBD1 TRBV27 TGTGCCAGCAGTTTATCTGGGGGACAGGTGCTCAATGAGCAGTTCTTC CASSLSGGQVLNEQFF
TRBJ2-1 few TRBD2 TRBV7-9 TGTGCCAGCAGCTTAGATCATAGCGGGAGTACCTCCTACAATGAGCAGTTCTTC CASSLDHSGSTSYNEQFF
TRBJ2-2 few TRBD1 TRBV5-4 TGTGCCAGCAGCTCCAAGCCTGGACAGGAATTGAACACCGGGGAGCTGTTTTTT CASSSKPGQELNTGELFF
TRBJ2-7 NA TRBD2 TRBV30 TGTGCCTGGAGTGTAAAGGCTAGCGGGAGACGCGAGCAGTACTTC CAWSVKASGRREQYF
TRBJ2-3 few NA TRBV30 TGTGCCTGGACCAGCGGAACGACAGATACGCAGTATTTT CAWTSGTTDTQYF
TRBJ1-1 NA TRBD1 TRBV18 TGTGCCAGCTCAGGCCGACAGGGCGTGAACACTGAAGCTTTCTTT CASSGRQGVNTEAFF
TRBJ2-7 few TRBD1 TRBV29-1 TGCAGCGTTCAGCAAGGGGGCACGGACGAGCAGTACTTC CSVQQGGTDEQYF
TRBJ2-7 NA NA TRBV4-1 TGCGCCAGCAGCCAAGCGGGCGACAGAATCTACGAGCAGTACTTC CASSQAGDRIYEQYF
TRBJ1-2 NA TRBD1 TRBV28 TGTGCCAGCAGTATGTGGACAGGAATTGGCTATGGCTACACCTTC CASSMWTGIGYGYTF